These 5 T cell receptor beta chains originate from one sample sequenced in a study of vaccination effects on CD4 cells after COVID-19. Peptide-pool stimulation followed by sequencing identified expanded antigen-specific CD4+ clonotypes in the ViraFEST assay. Following culture for more than 9 days, CD4+ T cells were isolated. Clones were sequenced by immunoSEQ multiplex PCR, and TCRdb holds only the in-frame ones, with some missing. The data hold tens of thousands of clones, with 80% to 85% observed a single time. For these TCRs, the target antigens are not known. The source material was CD4+ T cells from PBMCs cultured with HCoV-229E spike peptides, sampled before COVID-19 vaccination. The source of these receptors is a human donor who received a COVID-19 vaccine.

The rearrangement joins TRBV29-1 to TRBJ2-5, with a possible D match to TRBD1 (6 bases). V was trimmed by 6 bases and J by 1 base, leaving 12 bases between them. The CDR3 runs 13 residues. Germline lookup yields CDR1 SQVTM and CDR2 ANQGSEA. The CDR3: CSVTGQSQETQYF. In DNA, the CDR3 is TGCAGCGTCACCGGACAGAGCCAAGAGACCCAGTACTTC.

V gene TRBV7-9 combines with J gene TRBJ2-7; D gene ambiguous. There are 13 residues in the CDR3. V was clipped by 3 bases and J by 3 bases, with 9 bases between them. The V gene's germline CDR1 is SEHNR and CDR2 FQNEAQ (reference sequence). The CDR3 loop is CASSFGLYYEQYV. CDR3 bases: TGTGCCAGCAGCTTCGGTCTCTACTACGAGCAGTACGTC.

CDR3: CASSLGRGDNSPLHF. The CDR3 DNA reads TGTGCCAGCAGCTTGGGGAGGGGTGATAATTCACCCCTCCACTTT. The chain recombines TRBV7-6 with TRBJ1-6; a possible D gene is TRBD1 (5 bases). The germline gives CDR1 SGHVS, CDR2 FNYEAQ. Trimming stripped 3 bases from V and 5 bases from J, with 11 bases between. The CDR3 spans 15 residues.

There are a few counts of this clone. The V call is TRBV7-2, the J call TRBJ1-2; possibly TRBD1 for D (5 bases). This CDR3 region has 14 residues. Per germline, CDR1 SGHTA and CDR2 FQGNSA. Trimming removed 4 bases at V and 2 bases at J, with 11 bases between. CDR3 nucleotides: TGTGCCAGCAGCTCGGGACTTTCCAACTATGGCTACACCTTC. It codes for CASSSGLSNYGYTF.

CDR3 residues: CATSHRGNQETQYF. As DNA, the CDR3 is TGTGCCACCAGTCACAGGGGCAACCAAGAGACCCAGTACTTC. The V and J genes are TRBV24-1 and TRBJ2-5, with 7 bases aligning to TRBD1. V was pared by 6 bases and J by 0 bases, with 3 bases of the junction left unmatched. The V gene's germline CDR1 is KGHDR and CDR2 SFDVKD. The length of the CDR3 is 14 residues.